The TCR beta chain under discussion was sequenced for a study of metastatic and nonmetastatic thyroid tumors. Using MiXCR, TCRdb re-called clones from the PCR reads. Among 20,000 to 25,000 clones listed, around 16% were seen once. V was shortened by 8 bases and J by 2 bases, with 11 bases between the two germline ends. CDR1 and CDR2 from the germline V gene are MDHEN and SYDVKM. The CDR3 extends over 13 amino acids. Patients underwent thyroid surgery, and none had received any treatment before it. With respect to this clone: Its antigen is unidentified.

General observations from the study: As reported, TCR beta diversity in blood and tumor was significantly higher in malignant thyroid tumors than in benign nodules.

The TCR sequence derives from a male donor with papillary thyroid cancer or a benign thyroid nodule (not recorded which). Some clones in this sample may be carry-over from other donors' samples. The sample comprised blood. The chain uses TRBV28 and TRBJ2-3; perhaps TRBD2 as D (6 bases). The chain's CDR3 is CASRGFNTDTQYF. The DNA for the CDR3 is TGTGCCAGCCGGGGGTTCAACACAGATACGCAGTATTTT.